This T cell receptor beta chain was sequenced in a study of monozygotic twins with inflammatory bowel disease. Study-level findings and limits: Healthy co-twins exceeded IBD patients in TCRbeta diversity as measured by inverse Simpson.

TCRdb processed the 5' RACE reads again and assigns one entry to each CDR3 protein, with no DNA. This sample's table reports approximately 300,000 distinct CDR3 sequences. The CDR3 extends over 13 amino acids. With respect to this clonotype: The antigen is not known.

The sequencing sample was made of blood. The chain recombines TRBV12-3 or TRBV12-4 with TRBJ2-2; with no DNA, the TCRdb D assignment of TRBD1 cannot be verified. The clonotype originates from a human donor with ulcerative colitis or Crohn's disease, or a healthy co-twin of an affected twin (not recorded which). The CDR3 here is CASSLQDSGELFF.